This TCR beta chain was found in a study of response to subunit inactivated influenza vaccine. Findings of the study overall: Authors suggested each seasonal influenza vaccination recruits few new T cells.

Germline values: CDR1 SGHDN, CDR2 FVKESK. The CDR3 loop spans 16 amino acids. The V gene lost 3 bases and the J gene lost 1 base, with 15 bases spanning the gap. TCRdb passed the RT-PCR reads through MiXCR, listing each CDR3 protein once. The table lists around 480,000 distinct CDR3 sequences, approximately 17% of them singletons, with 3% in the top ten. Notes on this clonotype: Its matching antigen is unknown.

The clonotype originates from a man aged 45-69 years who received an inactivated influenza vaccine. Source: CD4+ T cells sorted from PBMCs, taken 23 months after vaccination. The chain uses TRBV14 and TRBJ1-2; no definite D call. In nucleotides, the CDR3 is TGTGCCAGCAGCCACCGACGGGGTTTCGGTAACTATGGCTACACCTTC. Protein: CASSHRRGFGNYGYTF.